This T cell receptor beta chain was retrieved from a study of radiotherapy plus CTLA-4 blockade in lung cancer (dated by TCRdb to about 2018). About the full investigation: Among enrolled patients, about 19% had an objective response and roughly 33% reached disease control.

V lost 3 bases and J lost 4 bases, and the count of bases not matched to a germline gene is 3. CDR1 MGHRA and CDR2 YSYEKL were looked up in the germline V gene. Reading from cysteine to phenylalanine, the CDR3 counts 16 amino acids. Only the CDR3 region is kept as DNA, spanning 48 bases read in frame from base 1. Notes on this clone: Its specific antigen is unknown. No much larger clone is present one base from it, and per-base qualities are unavailable.

Library preparation was by the immunoSEQ multiplex PCR assay. TCRdb's version of the immuneACCESS table is confined to in-frame rearrangements and falls short of the full clone set. An unresolved V gene accounts for under half of the shortfall where checked; the remainder is of unknown origin. The table for this sample lists about 77,000 clones; 70% to 80% of them were counted only once. Of the sample, roughly 9.8% falls within the top ten clones. The study tested focal radiation therapy combined with CTLA-4 blockade (ipilimumab) in patients with chemo-refractory metastatic non-small-cell lung cancer. Overall study results and their limits: After treatment with radiotherapy and ipilimumab, TCR clones that originated in tumors expanded in peripheral blood. The strongest predictors of response were reported to be early dynamic shifts in blood T cell clones along with a rise in serum interferon-beta following radiation.

This TCR derives from a human donor with non-small cell lung cancer whose response to radiotherapy plus ipilimumab could not be evaluated. The source material was peripheral blood, sampled from a patient treated with radiotherapy plus ipilimumab. In this chain, TRBV4-1 is recombined with TRBJ2-3; 14 of the junction bases match TRBD2. The CDR3 reads as follows: CASSQETSGGADTQYF. In nucleotide form, the sequence is TGCGCCAGCAGCCAGGAGACTAGCGGGGGGGCAGATACGCAGTATTTT.